The T cell receptor beta chain described here comes from a study of blood T cell repertoires in COVID-19 (dated by TCRdb to the early 2020s). As for the study more broadly: Samples from collaborators originated in the United States, Italy and Spain and spanned both the acute and convalescent phases of COVID-19. The material from the prospective study consisted of cDNA or gDNA derived from T cells, B-cell-depleted T cells, or PBMCs. Deeply sampled blood TCRbeta repertoires from subjects exposed to, actively infected with, or recovered from COVID-19 were included in the dataset. The repertoires were made available in a free public database intended to serve as a resource for research on the immune response to SARS-CoV-2. Samples came from the ongoing ImmuneRACE study (first 160 participants) plus 1,254 subjects from 6 global collaborators. Sample metadata almost always included a de-identified subject ID, COVID-19 status, age in years and sex. HLA class I and class II types, where available, came from metadata supplied by the sample provider rather than from assay-based typing.

TCRbeta CDR3 regions were amplified from genomic DNA by means of the immunoSEQ Assay, a bias-controlled multiplex PCR. The study's processing was this. The number of nucleated cells in each sample was estimated by amplification of reference gene primers within the assay. Sequence reads were collapsed and filtered to measure the absolute abundance of every unique TCRbeta CDR3 rearrangement. For each sample, productive Simpson clonality was calculated as the square root of Simpson's diversity index over productive rearrangements. Here the immuneACCESS table is served through TCRdb, limited to in-frame sequences with V and J called. Missing clones are a known gap in these copies; in checked studies unresolved V genes cover under half, and the rest lacks a known reason. The DNA was the basis for D and trimming; V, J and clone size are from that table. This sample lists some 310,000 clones; just under 90% were detected once. Clones ranked in the top ten supply almost 9.5% of the sample.

The CDR3 spans 15 residues, from the cysteine through the phenylalanine. Left in the record is the CDR3 DNA by itself, 45 bases read in frame from the first base. V is pruned by 5 bases and J by 1 base, leaving 4 bases of the junction without a gene match. The germline V gene specifies SGHRS as CDR1 and YFSETQ as CDR2. As regards this clone: The antigen it binds to is not known. The input lacks base qualities; no much larger clone sits a single base away.

Broad study findings and their caveats: How much clinical and demographic metadata was included differed by source and by participant, and the metadata was provided uncurated.

In the prospective study, participants were about 18 to 95 years old, resided in about two dozen geographic areas of the United States, and were enrolled through a virtual design. To assign participants to cohorts, the prospective study relied on clinical history that participants themselves reported in a screening survey and a study questionnaire. Recovered participants in ImmuneRACE Cohort 3 were defined as having two consecutive negative NP/OP PCR tests, clearance from a healthcare professional, or resolution of symptoms. In the prospective study, mobile phlebotomists collected whole blood, serum and a nasopharyngeal or oropharyngeal swab from each participant. Prospective study participants could optionally give additional blood draws and questionnaires over an approximately 2-month period. Prospective study blood samples were shipped either frozen or at room temperature before DNA extraction.

The sample was PBMCs or T cells enriched from blood (not recorded which). The rearrangement combines TRBV5-1 with TRBJ2-3, with 10 bases in between that match TRBD1. The source of this sequence is a woman under 40 who had recovered from COVID-19. The DNA reads TGCGCCAGCAGGGGGACAGGGGACCGCACAGATACGCAGTATTTT. It is translated as CASRGTGDRTDTQYF.